These T cell receptor beta chains were read from a single sample in a study of response to subunit inactivated influenza vaccine. From the RT-PCR reads, TCRdb called clonotypes with MiXCR, one entry per CDR3 protein. Of more than 450,000 distinct CDR3 sequences in the sample, 7.5% to 8.5% were seen once. The sample in question was PBMCs from blood, obtained 23 months after vaccination. The receptors derive from a man aged 45 to 70 who received an inactivated influenza vaccine. CDR3s include the opening cysteine and the closing phenylalanine or tryptophan. Fields, in order: V gene, clone size, J gene, D gene, CDR3 protein, CDR3 DNA. D genes are given only for firm matches. Rows give clone size only sometimes, using once, few, many, or a class for an expanded clone.

TRBV12-3/TRBV12-4	many	TRBJ2-4	-	CASSFEGNIQYF	TGTGCCAGCAGTTTCGAGGGAAACATTCAGTACTTC
TRBV6-2/TRBV6-3	many	TRBJ2-7	TRBD1	CASSYVWTGFNEQYF	TGTGCCAGCAGTTACGTTTGGACAGGGTTCAACGAGCAGTACTTC
TRBV24-1	many	TRBJ2-5	TRBD2	CATSDLGLLGLAGGGETQYF	TGTGCCACCAGTGATTTGGGATTGCTGGGACTAGCGGGAGGAGGAGAGACCCAGTACTTC
TRBV12-3/TRBV12-4	-	TRBJ2-1	TRBD2	CASSLSGLAEYNEQFF	TGTGCCAGCAGCTTAAGCGGACTAGCGGAATACAATGAGCAGTTCTTC
TRBV4-3	many	TRBJ2-3	-	CASSSQDVGTQYF	TGCGCCAGCAGCTCCCAAGACGTGGGTACGCAGTATTTT
TRBV7-2	few	TRBJ2-7	-	CASSFTSLLAYEQYF	TGTGCCAGCAGCTTCACCAGCCTGCTCGCCTACGAGCAGTACTTC
TRBV5-1	-	TRBJ2-1	-	CASSLMGDGTYNEQFF	TGCGCCAGCAGCTTGATGGGGGACGGCACCTACAATGAGCAGTTCTTC
TRBV5-6	few	TRBJ2-3	-	CASSLPSYTQYF	TGTGCCAGCAGCTTGCCCAGTTATACGCAGTATTTT
TRBV6-2/TRBV6-3	few	TRBJ2-7	-	CASSHQAYEQYF	TGTGCCAGCAGTCATCAAGCCTACGAGCAGTACTTC
TRBV4-1	few	TRBJ1-6	-	CASSQGGRVSDSPLHF	TGCGCCAGCAGCCAAGGAGGCAGGGTTAGTGATTCACCCCTCCACTTT
TRBV7-2	-	TRBJ2-3	TRBD1	CASSRDSYTDTQYF	TGTGCCAGCAGCCGGGACAGCTACACAGATACGCAGTATTTT
TRBV6-5	-	TRBJ2-5	-	CASSSGTRVQYF	TGTGCCAGCAGTTCTGGGACACGGGTTCAGTACTTC
TRBV10-1	many	TRBJ2-5	-	CASSESGEVETQYF	TGCGCCAGCAGTGAGTCTGGGGAAGTAGAGACCCAGTACTTC
TRBV20-1	few	TRBJ2-3	-	CSAPWGTQYF	TGCAGTGCTCCCTGGGGTACGCAGTATTTT
TRBV6-5	few	TRBJ2-2	-	CASRVETGELFF	TGTGCCAGCAGGGTGGAAACCGGGGAGCTGTTTTTT
TRBV6-5	many	TRBJ2-7	-	CASSYSHLAGQRYEQYF	TGTGCCAGCAGTTACTCTCACCTCGCAGGACAGCGCTACGAGCAGTACTTC
TRBV21-1	-	TRBJ2-3	-	CASSKEKRQTGTDTQYF	TGTGCCAGCAGCAAAGAAAAGCGACAAACTGGTACAGATACGCAGTATTTT
TRBV20-1	few	TRBJ2-2	-	CSASRQPNTGELFF	TGCAGTGCTAGCCGACAGCCGAACACCGGGGAGCTGTTTTTT
TRBV4-2	-	TRBJ2-3	-	CASSTDRTDTQYF	TGTGCCAGCAGCACGGACCGCACAGATACGCAGTATTTT
TRBV28	-	TRBJ1-1	-	CASRTATGTRAFF	TGTGCCAGCAGAACTGCGACAGGAACCAGAGCTTTCTTT
TRBV3-1	many	TRBJ1-5	-	CASSQGMGAGQPQHF	TGTGCCAGCAGCCAAGGGATGGGGGCCGGTCAGCCCCAGCATTTT
TRBV12-3/TRBV12-4	few	TRBJ2-2	-	CASSWPPGLNTGELFF	TGTGCCAGCAGTTGGCCCCCGGGACTTAACACCGGGGAGCTGTTTTTT
TRBV12-3/TRBV12-4	many	TRBJ2-2	TRBD1	CASRQTGGGGELFF	TGTGCCAGCAGACAAACAGGGGGCGGCGGGGAGCTGTTTTTT
TRBV30	few	TRBJ1-1	-	CAWSVQRGTEAFF	TGTGCCTGGAGTGTACAAAGGGGCACTGAAGCTTTCTTT
TRBV7-2	-	TRBJ2-2	TRBD2	CASSWEGSTNTGELFF	TGTGCCAGCAGCTGGGAGGGCAGTACCAACACCGGGGAGCTGTTTTTT
TRBV7-2	-	TRBJ1-4	-	CASSSPGSEKLFF	TGTGCCAGCAGTTCACCAGGGTCGGAAAAACTGTTTTTT
TRBV12-3/TRBV12-4	many	TRBJ2-5	-	CASSSGLTQETQYF	TGTGCCAGCAGTTCCGGACTCACCCAAGAGACCCAGTACTTC
TRBV7-9	-	TRBJ2-7	-	CASSLQSGITGEQYF	TGTGCCAGCAGCTTACAGTCAGGGATTACGGGCGAGCAGTACTTC
TRBV5-1	many	TRBJ2-2	-	CASSLDRTGELFF	TGTGCCAGCAGCTTGGACCGTACCGGGGAGCTGTTTTTT
TRBV20-1	few	TRBJ2-1	-	CSALKRSSANEQFF	TGCAGTGCTTTGAAACGTTCTAGCGCCAATGAGCAGTTCTTC
TRBV10-3	many	TRBJ2-6	-	CAISLSSGSGANVLTF	TGTGCCATCAGCCTGTCCAGTGGCTCTGGGGCCAACGTCCTGACTTTC
TRBV4-1	many	TRBJ2-7	-	CASSHDGRYEQYF	TGCGCCAGCAGCCACGACGGACGGTACGAGCAGTACTTC
TRBV4-1	-	TRBJ1-1	-	CASSQERGTVLNTEAFF	TGCGCCAGCAGCCAAGAGAGAGGTACAGTCCTCAACACTGAAGCTTTCTTT
TRBV10-2	once	TRBJ2-2	TRBD2	CASSEGLAGVNTGELFF	TGCGCCAGCAGTGAAGGGCTAGCGGGAGTTAACACCGGGGAGCTGTTTTTT
TRBV6-1	-	TRBJ2-7	TRBD2	CASSEAAPGLAYEQYF	TGTGCCAGCAGTGAAGCGGCACCGGGACTAGCCTACGAGCAGTACTTC
TRBV4-3	-	TRBJ2-2	TRBD2	CASSQGLGLAGNTGELFF	TGCGCCAGCAGCCAGGGATTGGGACTAGCGGGAAACACCGGGGAGCTGTTTTTT
TRBV12-3/TRBV12-4	few	TRBJ2-6	-	CASSSDHRGGGSGANVLTF	TGTGCCAGCAGTAGCGATCACAGGGGGGGAGGCTCTGGGGCCAACGTCCTGACTTTC
TRBV6-1	-	TRBJ1-2	TRBD1	CASRVRDRGNGYTF	TGTGCCAGCAGGGTTCGGGACAGGGGGAATGGCTACACCTTC
TRBV7-2	-	TRBJ2-7	-	CASSGRSGVSYEQYF	TGTGCCAGCAGCGGACGCTCAGGGGTATCCTACGAGCAGTACTTC
TRBV27	few	TRBJ1-1	-	CASSLQGISTEAFF	TGTGCCAGCAGTTTACAGGGGATTTCCACTGAAGCTTTCTTT
TRBV15	many	TRBJ2-5	-	CATSRGDNQETQYF	TGTGCCACCAGCAGAGGGGACAACCAAGAGACCCAGTACTTC
TRBV4-3	many	TRBJ2-5	TRBD1	CASSLLGQAGAQYF	TGCGCCAGCAGCCTCTTAGGACAGGCTGGGGCCCAGTACTTC